The 9 T cell receptor beta chains reported below all come from one sample, sequenced in a study of response to subunit inactivated influenza vaccine. From the RT-PCR reads, TCRdb called clonotypes with MiXCR, one entry per CDR3 protein. The repertoire holds fewer than 600,000 distinct CDR3 sequences, less than 7.5% seen once, with around 13% in the top ten. This material consisted of PBMCs from blood, taken around 25 months after vaccination. The receptor source for this set is a man aged 45 to 75 who received an inactivated influenza vaccine.

This clonotype has ten or more counts. The V call is TRBV2, the J call TRBJ2-5, with TRBD2 as a possible D gene (6 bases). Germline CDR1 SNHLY, CDR2 FYNNEI. The ends were cut back, 0 bases at V and 4 bases at J, with 9 bases in the middle. The CDR3 loop spans 14 amino acids. CDR3 sequence reads: CASSEARRGETQYF. CDR3 DNA sequence: TGTGCCAGCAGTGAAGCCCGGAGGGGAGAGACCCAGTACTTC.

This clonotype was recorded many times. The V and J genes are TRBV20-1 and TRBJ1-1; possible D gene TRBD1, 5 bases. V lost 5 bases and J 1 base, leaving 14 bases between the germline ends. The CDR3 runs 14 residues. Germline-derived CDR1 and CDR2 are DFQATT and SNEGSKA (reference sequence). CDR3 region: CSAPRQLQNTEAFF. CDR3 nucleotide sequence: TGCAGTGCTCCCCGACAGTTACAGAACACTGAAGCTTTCTTT.

In this sample, this clonotype turned up a few times. Because the CDR3 is missing its conserved closing phenylalanine or tryptophan, this is likely a read error. The chain uses TRBV29-1 and TRBJ2-7; 7 bases match TRBD1. In germline, CDR1 is SQVTM, CDR2 ANQGSEA. The J segment lost 0 bases and the V segment lost 4 bases, leaving 6 bases of the junction unmatched. The length of the CDR3 is 14 residues. This CDR3 is CSVVGDSISYEQYS. CDR3 DNA: TGCAGCGTTGTGGGGGACAGTATCTCCTACGAGCAGTACTCC.

V is TRBV25-1 and J is TRBJ2-4; TRBD2 is a possible D gene (6 bases). Trimming stripped 1 base from V and 5 bases from J, with 9 bases between. This CDR3 is 14 amino acids long. Germline V gene lookup returns CDR1 MGHDK and CDR2 SYGVNS. In DNA, the CDR3 is TGTGCCAGCAGTGAATTGGGAGGAGAAAACATTCAGTACTTC. Amino acids: CASSELGGENIQYF.

The CDR3 nucleotides are TGTGCCAGCAGCCAAGAGAGGGGAAAGCTAGCGGTCTACAATGAGCAGTTCTTC. Translating gives CASSQERGKLAVYNEQFF. The chain couples TRBV4-2 to TRBJ2-1, with TRBD2 matching 7 bases. Germline V gene lookup returns CDR1 LGHNA and CDR2 YNFKEQ. The V segment lost 0 bases and the J segment 3 bases; nucleotides outside the gene matches: 11. The CDR3 sequence is 18 residues long.

This rearrangement joins TRBV20-1 to TRBJ1-5; D gene uncertain. CDR3 length equals 14 residues. Trimming stripped 5 bases from V and 0 bases from J, with 11 bases between. Germline V gives CDR1 DFQATT, CDR2 SNEGSKA (reference sequence). The CDR3 is CSAQEGNSNQPQHF. In DNA form, the CDR3 reads TGCAGTGCTCAAGAGGGAAATAGCAATCAGCCCCAGCATTTT.

The chain is built from TRBV7-9 and TRBJ1-6; a possible D gene is TRBD1 (5 bases). The CDR3 has 16 residues. V dropped 0 bases and J dropped 5 bases, with 11 bases sitting between them. Per the germline V gene, CDR1 is SEHNR and CDR2 is FQNEAQ (reference sequence). The CDR3 DNA reads TGTGCCAGCAGCTTAGCGCGAGGGGATGATAATTCACCCCTCCACTTT. Translating gives CASSLARGDDNSPLHF.

This clonotype has just a few counts. The gene calls are TRBV10-3 and TRBJ1-4; possibly TRBD1 for D (6 bases). Germline V gene lookup returns CDR1 ENHRY and CDR2 SYGVKD. The CDR3 contains 15 residues. V was cut by 5 bases and J by 0 bases, with 10 bases left in between. This chain's CDR3 is CAISRDTSTNEKLFF. DNA of the CDR3: TGTGCCATCAGTCGGGACACCTCAACTAATGAAAAACTGTTTTTT.

This clonotype was observed at least ten times. The V and J genes are TRBV4-3 and TRBJ2-7; D unresolved. Germline loops: CDR1 LGHNA, CDR2 YSLEER. V dropped 1 base and J dropped 7 bases, with 11 bases sitting between them. CDR3 length: 13 residues. CDR3 region: CASSQVERAEQYF. The CDR3 DNA sequence: TGCGCCAGCAGCCAAGTCGAGAGAGCTGAGCAGTACTTC.